The clone carrying this T cell receptor (beta chain) was detected a few times. The antigen remains unidentified. The data stem from a study of blood T cells in healthy people across ages. Overall study findings and caveats: Versus aged donors, long-lived donors had higher diversity and more naive CD4+ cells. With age, beta diversity per million T cells declined roughly linearly, significantly by 40.

Each sample gave at least 6 million isolated PBMCs. Using a J-beta primer mix together with a sample-barcoded 5' primer, a second PCR was run for about 7 to 12 cycles. Unique molecular identifiers of 12 random nucleotides labeled each cDNA. MiXCR was run by TCRdb on the 5' RACE reads, yielding one entry per CDR3 protein. In the table there are hundreds of thousands of distinct CDR3 sequences, roughly 64% of which are singletons. Germline values: CDR1 MDHEN, CDR2 SYDVKM. Trimming removed 3 bases from V and 3 bases from J; junction bases left unmatched: 8. The CDR3 totals 15 residues. The clonotype comes from a man aged 30 to 45 in good health. V gene TRBV28 combines with J gene TRBJ2-7; 7 bases match TRBD1. Sequencing was carried out using blood. The CDR3 sequence: CASSFGDRVSYEQYF. The CDR3 DNA is TGTGCCAGCAGTTTCGGTGACAGGGTGAGCTACGAGCAGTACTTC.